What follows describes a single TCR beta chain. Its target is unknown. This entry is derived from a study of T cell responses to AZD1222 COVID-19 vaccine. Study results and caveats: Clonal diversity may have been underestimated, and the donors were mostly white British, with more females than males. The repertoires were collected only after the peak T cell response. Along spike, vaccine-associated CD4 TCRs were found throughout, with dominance at 160-218 and 743-854.

The CDR3 loop spans 13 amino acids. Trimming took off 2 bases at V and 9 bases at J, with 11 bases between the two ends. CDR1 and CDR2 (germline): ENHRY, SYGVKD. The method was immunoSEQ multiplex PCR; TCRdb's version includes in-frame clones alone and lacks a portion of them. The sample includes approximately 130,000 clones, around 87% of them seen just once. This clonotype was obtained from an adult who received the AZD1222 COVID-19 vaccine. This sequence joins TRBV10-3 and TRBJ2-1; the D is unclear. Specimen: peripheral blood, collected 28 days after the second AZD1222 dose. In DNA, the CDR3 is TGTGCCATCAGTGAGGGCGAGTGGGTTGAGCAGTTCTTC. It is translated as CAISEGEWVEQFF.